The rows below give T cell receptor beta chains drawn from one sample of a study of cytomegalovirus exposure and HLA in healthy donors. Sequencing was performed with immunoSEQ multiplex PCR; in TCRdb, only in-frame clones are kept and a portion is missing. The repertoire holds roughly 190,000 clones, roughly 80% seen once, with over 2% in the top ten. The sample taken for sequencing was PBMCs. The source of these receptors is a woman between 25 and 40 years old in good health and CMV-seropositive. CDR3s include the opening cysteine and the closing phenylalanine or tryptophan. The order of the fields is D gene, clone size, V gene, J gene, CDR3 protein, CDR3 DNA. The D gene is left open where the match is weak. Size is omitted from some rows. Given values are once, few, many or a class for expanded clones.

>TRBD2|NA|TRBV6-5|TRBJ2-1
CASSLTSGSYNEQFF
TGTGCCAGCAGTCTGACTAGCGGGTCCTACAATGAGCAGTTCTTC
>TRBD2|NA|TRBV5-1|TRBJ2-7
CASSLGTSGSTYEQYF
TGCGCCAGCAGCTTGGGTACTAGCGGGAGTACTTACGAGCAGTACTTC
>NA|NA|TRBV2|TRBJ2-1
CASSVQGPSYNEQFF
TGTGCCAGCAGTGTACAGGGCCCTTCCTACAATGAGCAGTTCTTC
>NA|NA|TRBV2|TRBJ2-1
CASSEPNEQFF
TGTGCCAGCAGTGAACCTAATGAGCAGTTCTTC
>NA|NA|TRBV5-1|TRBJ2-1
CASSSQGNEQFF
TGCGCCAGCAGCTCGCAGGGGAATGAGCAGTTCTTC
>TRBD2|once|TRBV30|TRBJ2-3
CAWGVAGAGDTQYF
TGTGCCTGGGGGGTAGCGGGGGCCGGGGATACGCAGTATTTT
>NA|once|TRBV27|TRBJ1-4
CASSPPSERPGEKLFF
TGTGCCAGCAGTCCCCCCAGCGAGCGCCCGGGGGAAAAACTGTTTTTT
>TRBD2|NA|TRBV28|TRBJ2-1
CASSEAGGSIYNEQFF
TGTGCCAGCAGTGAAGCGGGGGGCAGCATCTACAATGAGCAGTTCTTC
>NA|NA|TRBV18|TRBJ1-1
CASSSLASGTEAFF
TGTGCCAGCTCATCCCTCGCCAGCGGCACTGAAGCTTTCTTT
>NA|NA|TRBV11-2|TRBJ2-5
CASSLQLGGQETQYF
TGTGCCAGCAGCTTACAGCTAGGTGGGCAAGAGACCCAGTACTTC
>NA|NA|TRBV4-1|TRBJ1-5
CASSQDRDKSNQPQHF
TGCGCCAGCAGCCAAGATAGGGACAAGAGCAATCAGCCCCAGCATTTT
>TRBD2|NA|TRBV10-3|TRBJ2-5
CAISPRTSGSGETQYF
TGTGCCATCAGCCCCCGGACTAGCGGGAGTGGAGAGACCCAGTACTTC
>TRBD1|NA|TRBV13|TRBJ1-1
CASSSRFGTGMATEAFF
TGTGCCAGCAGCTCGCGTTTTGGGACAGGGATGGCCACTGAAGCTTTCTTT
>TRBD1|once|TRBV9|TRBJ1-1
CASSAYRGLVGTEAFF
TGTGCCAGCAGCGCCTACAGGGGGCTGGTGGGCACTGAAGCTTTCTTT
>TRBD2|few|TRBV19|TRBJ2-1
CASGLLGSGRNNEQFF
TGTGCCAGTGGCCTACTAGGGAGCGGGAGGAACAATGAGCAGTTCTTC
>NA|NA|TRBV5-1|TRBJ2-7
CASSLDPVIREQYF
TGCGCCAGCAGCTTGGACCCGGTGATACGCGAGCAGTACTTC
>TRBD1|NA|TRBV7-3|TRBJ2-6
CASSTTGQSISGANVLTF
TGTGCCAGCAGCACCACGGGACAGTCTATCTCTGGGGCCAACGTCCTGACTTTC
>TRBD1|once|TRBV6-5|TRBJ1-2
CASKLGQPHGYTF
TGTGCCAGCAAATTGGGACAGCCCCATGGCTACACCTTC
>TRBD1|NA|TRBV28|TRBJ1-1
CASSYRGRMNTEAFF
TGTGCCAGCAGTTACAGGGGGCGCATGAACACTGAAGCTTTCTTT
>TRBD2|NA|TRBV15|TRBJ2-5
CATSRGGLGETQYF
TGTGCCACCAGTCGCGGGGGGTTGGGTGAGACCCAGTACTTC
>NA|NA|TRBV27|TRBJ1-2
CASSFQGSLEGYGYTF
TGTGCCAGCAGTTTCCAGGGCTCCTTAGAAGGCTATGGCTACACCTTC